These T cell receptor beta chains were read from a single sample in a study of T cell responses to AZD1222 COVID-19 vaccine. Generated by immunoSEQ multiplex PCR, the TCRdb table keeps only in-frame clones and is missing some. The repertoire has some 50,000 clones, approximately 90% of them found once; the top ten carry more than 0.95%. The source material was peripheral blood, sampled 28 days after the second AZD1222 dose. The receptor source for this set is an adult who received the AZD1222 COVID-19 vaccine. Both conserved end residues are part of each CDR3. A D gene is named only where the DNA matches it firmly. Clone size is not always given. Where it is, it says once, few, many or a class for expanded clones.

TRBV19	.	.	12	TRBJ2-7	CATTGLSYEQYF	TGTGCCACCACAGGGCTCTCCTACGAGCAGTACTTC
TRBV5-1	.	TRBD2	17	TRBJ2-1	CASSLGLAGVYSNEQFF	TGCGCCAGCAGCCTCGGACTAGCGGGAGTATATTCCAATGAGCAGTTCTTC
TRBV5-1	.	.	15	TRBJ2-2	CASSFLNFGTGELFF	TGCGCCAGCAGCTTTTTAAATTTCGGCACCGGGGAGCTGTTTTTT
TRBV2	.	.	14	TRBJ2-7	CASSAGGVDYEQYF	TGTGCCAGCAGTGCGGGGGGCGTCGACTACGAGCAGTACTTC
TRBV7-2	few	TRBD1	14	TRBJ1-2	CASSLGGQNYGYTF	TGTGCCAGCAGCTTGGGGGGACAGAACTATGGCTACACCTTC
TRBV27	.	.	14	TRBJ1-5	CASSSGGWGQPQHF	TGTGCCAGCAGTTCAGGAGGGTGGGGTCAGCCCCAGCATTTT
TRBV28	.	.	17	TRBJ1-2	CASSRPLGPANLFGYTF	TGTGCCAGCAGCCGACCCCTCGGACCGGCAAACCTGTTTGGCTACACCTTC
TRBV4-3	.	.	16	TRBJ2-6	CASSQDHMVGANVLTF	TGCGCCAGCAGCCAAGATCATATGGTCGGGGCCAACGTCCTGACTTTC
TRBV6-6	.	.	16	TRBJ1-2	CASSLLRTETNYGYTF	TGTGCCAGCAGCCTTCTCCGGACGGAAACTAACTATGGCTACACCTTC
TRBV3-1/TRBV3-2	.	.	13	TRBJ1-6	CASSLRSGSPLHF	TGTGCCAGCAGCCTCCGGTCGGGGTCACCCCTCCACTTT
TRBV7-9	.	.	13	TRBJ1-2	CASSYRAPYGYTF	TGTGCCAGCAGCTACCGGGCCCCTTATGGCTACACCTTC
TRBV4-1	.	.	18	TRBJ2-7	CASSPRAQVRRQEYEQYF	TGCGCCAGCAGCCCCCGGGCCCAGGTCCGTCGCCAAGAGTACGAGCAGTACTTC
TRBV29-1	.	.	11	TRBJ1-5	CSVGGDQPQHF	TGCAGCGTTGGCGGTGATCAGCCCCAGCATTTT
TRBV6-5	.	TRBD2	16	TRBJ2-5	CASSYSMLAGGETQYF	TGTGCCAGCAGTTACTCGATGTTAGCGGGAGGTGAGACCCAGTACTTC
TRBV7-2	.	.	15	TRBJ2-7	CASSLGGPASYEQYF	TGTGCCAGCAGCTTAGGTGGTCCCGCCTCCTACGAGCAGTACTTC
TRBV6-2/TRBV6-3	once	.	15	TRBJ2-5	CASSYPRTTSGTQYF	TGTGCCAGCAGTTACCCGCGGACGACTTCTGGGACCCAGTACTTC
TRBV28	.	TRBD2	18	TRBJ2-2	CAGSGLAGGPYKTGELFF	TGTGCCGGTTCTGGACTAGCGGGAGGGCCGTACAAGACCGGGGAGCTGTTTTTT
TRBV19	.	.	13	TRBJ2-7	CASSIGRPYEQYF	TGTGCCAGTAGTATCGGGCGGCCCTACGAGCAGTACTTC
TRBV19	.	.	14	TRBJ1-4	CASSIQGNNEKLFF	TGTGCCAGTAGTATACAGGGGAATAATGAAAAACTGTTTTTT
TRBV3-1/TRBV3-2	.	TRBD1	18	TRBJ1-1	CASSQRGTGGARNTEAFF	TGTGCCAGCAGCCAAAGGGGGACAGGGGGCGCGAGGAACACTGAAGCTTTCTTT
TRBV4-3	once	.	15	TRBJ2-2	CASSQSQTSGWELFF	TGCGCCAGCAGCCAAAGTCAAACTTCGGGCTGGGAGCTGTTTTTT
TRBV7-3	once	.	15	TRBJ1-2	CASSLQQSLDYGYTF	TGTGCCAGCAGCTTACAACAGTCCTTAGACTATGGCTACACCTTC
TRBV7-9	.	.	12	TRBJ2-3	CASSDSTTNRYF	TGTGCCAGCAGCGATTCTACCACGAACCGGTATTTT
TRBV30	.	TRBD1	18	TRBJ2-3	CAWTGTGAFLALRDTQYF	TGTGCCTGGACCGGGACAGGGGCTTTCCTAGCCCTGAGGGATACGCAGTATTTT
TRBV18	.	.	14	TRBJ1-5	CASSPDNSNQPQHF	TGTGCCAGCTCACCCGACAATAGCAATCAGCCCCAGCATTTT
TRBV5-5	.	.	14	TRBJ1-1	CASSFGPAGTEAFF	TGTGCCAGCAGTTTTGGGCCAGCGGGCACTGAAGCTTTCTTT
TRBV6-5	once	.	13	TRBJ1-2	CASSPGVVEGYTF	TGTGCCAGCAGCCCCGGCGTGGTGGAAGGCTACACCTTC
TRBV14	.	.	17	TRBJ2-2	CASSHTRGPRGPGELFF	TGTGCCAGCAGCCACACAAGGGGACCCAGGGGTCCCGGGGAGCTGTTTTTT
TRBV6-5	.	.	14	TRBJ1-6	CASRPGDYNSPLHF	TGTGCCAGCAGGCCCGGTGATTATAATTCACCCCTCCACTTT
TRBV6-2/TRBV6-3	.	.	15	TRBJ1-3	CASSYSWGSGNTIYF	TGTGCCAGCAGTTACTCGTGGGGCTCTGGAAACACCATATATTTT
TRBV2	.	TRBD1	12	TRBJ2-7	CATGQGAVEQYF	TGTGCCACGGGACAGGGGGCCGTCGAGCAGTACTTC
TRBV2	once	TRBD2	16	TRBJ2-1	CASSTLAPSSYNEQFF	TGTGCCAGCAGCACACTAGCGCCGAGCTCCTACAATGAGCAGTTCTTC
TRBV25-1	.	TRBD2	17	TRBJ2-3	CASSEYPLAGGIDTQYF	TGTGCCAGCAGTGAGTACCCCCTAGCGGGAGGAATAGATACGCAGTATTTT
TRBV28	.	TRBD2	16	TRBJ2-7	CASSLGTSGRGYEQYF	TGTGCCAGCAGTTTAGGGACTAGCGGGAGGGGGTACGAGCAGTACTTC
TRBV6-5	.	.	16	TRBJ2-7	CASSYGTALPSYEQYF	TGTGCCAGCAGTTACGGGACTGCCCTACCCTCCTACGAGCAGTACTTC
TRBV4-1	.	TRBD1	16	TRBJ2-7	CASSQLGRDRGYEQYF	TGCGCCAGCAGCCAACTGGGAAGGGACAGGGGCTACGAGCAGTACTTC
TRBV27	.	.	15	TRBJ2-2	CASSSPGRKTGELFF	TGTGCCAGCAGTTCACCGGGACGAAAGACCGGGGAGCTGTTTTTT
TRBV7-2	.	TRBD2	15	TRBJ2-7	CASSLLIAGTGEQYF	TGTGCCAGCAGCTTACTTATAGCGGGAACCGGAGAGCAGTACTTC
TRBV25-1	.	TRBD1	16	TRBJ1-2	CASSNAGTGANYGYTF	TGTGCCAGCAGTAATGCCGGGACAGGGGCTAACTATGGCTACACCTTC
TRBV19	.	TRBD2	15	TRBJ2-1	CASRGLAGSDNEQFF	TGTGCCAGTAGGGGACTAGCGGGATCAGACAATGAGCAGTTCTTC
TRBV9	.	.	17	TRBJ2-3	CASSVSWGTWGTDTQYF	TGTGCCAGCAGCGTATCGTGGGGAACCTGGGGCACAGATACGCAGTATTTT
TRBV11-3	.	.	14	TRBJ2-2	CASSQSGWAGELFF	TGTGCCAGCAGCCAAAGCGGGTGGGCCGGGGAGCTGTTTTTT
TRBV11-2	once	.	18	TRBJ2-5	CASSSRSHGGVTQETQYF	TGTGCCAGCAGCTCCCGATCTCATGGCGGGGTAACTCAAGAGACCCAGTACTTC
TRBV15	.	.	14	TRBJ1-4	CATSRGQVAEKLFF	TGTGCCACCAGCAGAGGTCAGGTTGCTGAAAAACTGTTTTTT
TRBV24-1	.	TRBD2	17	TRBJ2-1	CATSDLLGLAAYNEQFF	TGTGCCACCAGTGATTTGCTTGGACTAGCGGCCTACAATGAGCAGTTCTTC
TRBV27	.	TRBD2	17	TRBJ2-3	CASRRGLAGPSTDTQYF	TGTGCCAGCAGACGAGGACTAGCGGGACCGAGCACAGATACGCAGTATTTT
TRBV27	.	.	16	TRBJ1-5	CASSFLTGNSNQPQHF	TGTGCCAGCAGTTTCTTAACGGGAAATAGCAATCAGCCCCAGCATTTT
TRBV5-6	.	.	16	TRBJ2-7	CASSFGWGRRGDEQYF	TGTGCCAGCAGCTTCGGTTGGGGCAGGAGAGGGGACGAGCAGTACTTC
TRBV7-2	.	.	14	TRBJ1-1	CASSSTPGNTEAFF	TGTGCCAGCAGCTCGACCCCGGGTAACACTGAAGCTTTCTTT
TRBV18	few	.	13	TRBJ1-5	CASSPGSNQPQHF	TGTGCCAGCTCACCAGGAAGCAATCAGCCCCAGCATTTT